This T cell receptor beta chain was sequenced for a study of shared clonotypes between healthy human individuals (dated by TCRdb to 2018 to 2020). Looking at the study overall: A couple of women and three men aged 18 to 49 years were included in the cohort. Blood TCR repertoires of roughly five healthy adults were deeply sequenced to estimate repertoire size and the extent of clonotype sharing between individuals. Different laboratories and diverse techniques were used to prepare libraries and sequence TCR repertoires, to increase sequencing depth and limit assay-specific biases. Between about 0.94 and 10 billion PBMCs per donor were obtained by leukapheresis. The paper as a whole reports these results and caveats: Sampling was limited to blood, and TCR repertoires in tissue likely differ from TCR repertoires in blood. Based on pairwise subsampling, the degree of clonotype sharing among donors was expected to be affected by sequencing depth. The genetic and exposure-history diversity represented was limited by the small number of donors.

Regarding this clone: Its antigen is currently not known. No base quality information exists; no much larger clone differs at one position.

The donors were healthy, HIV-negative adults with no recently reported acute infections or vaccinations. Only Caucasian adults living in Nashville, Tennessee, USA were represented among the donors. For unsorted samples, some 90 million PBMCs were counted, and genomic DNA was extracted using the QIAamp DNA Blood Mini kit. Blood was obtained by leukapheresis, after which PBMCs were separated by Ficoll-Histopaque density gradient centrifugation and cryopreserved in liquid nitrogen vapor phase. CDR1 and CDR2 were assigned from the germline V gene as LGHNA and YNFKEQ. The CDR3 contains 17 residues, cysteine and phenylalanine counted. Only CDR3 DNA is held: 51 bases, read in frame from base 1. V is clipped by 3 bases and J by 0 bases, and the sequence between their germline boundaries is 16 bases long. TCR CDR3 regions were amplified from genomic DNA by multiplex PCR using the deep immunoSEQ assay. Extracted genomic DNA from each cell subset was spread evenly across all wells of several immunoSEQ 96-well plates, with each plate serving as a replicate. For unsorted PBMC, roughly 0.3 ug of genomic DNA, equivalent to around 30,000 T cell genomes, went into each replicate PCR. Ten immunoSEQ deep assay plates were used to sequence unsorted PBMC genomic DNA. Purified libraries were measured with a Qubit 3.0 fluorometer, size-checked on a Bioanalyzer 2100, and measured again with the KAPA Library Quantification kit. A separate single-read 150-cycle Illumina NextSeq 550 flow cell was used to sequence each immunoSEQ 96-well plate. The authors' pipeline ran thus. The immunoSEQ output contained only junctional sequences without quality scores, so filtering could not match that applied to full-length reads. To assign V/J genes and CDR3, sequences were annotated using PyIR, a Python wrapper for IgBLAST v1.9, with IMGT germline references. Any read was removed if the V/J assignment was weak (E-value above 1e-6), the CDR3 was missing, or the read contained stop codons, out-of-frame junctions, or ambiguous translated residues. V3J clonotypes were defined by identical inferred V gene, J gene, and CDR3 amino acid sequence. Percentage overlap between repertoires was computed as shared unique clonotypes divided by the size of the smaller repertoire. Three approaches were used to assess repertoire richness: RTK rarefaction, the Chao1 estimator, and Recon v2.1 estimates of unobserved clonotypes. Drawn from immuneACCESS, this table holds only the in-frame rearrangements with V and J called that TCRdb kept. Clones are partly lost; checked studies trace under half to an unresolved V gene and leave the rest unexplained. V and J calls and clone size are those listed in that table; D and trimming were worked out from the DNA. The sample contains about 450,000 clones, around 80% of them found a single time. The top ten constitute less than 15% of the sample.

The specimen sequenced was PBMCs. This TCR derives from a woman in her 40s in good health. Some clones in this sample may be carry-over from other donors' samples. The V and J segments used are TRBV4-2 and TRBJ2-3; matching of 6 bases hints at TRBD2 as the D gene. The nucleotide sequence reads TGTGCCAGCAGCCAGGCGGGCCGGGAGTTAAGCACAGATACGCAGTATTTT. The resulting protein is CASSQAGRELSTDTQYF.